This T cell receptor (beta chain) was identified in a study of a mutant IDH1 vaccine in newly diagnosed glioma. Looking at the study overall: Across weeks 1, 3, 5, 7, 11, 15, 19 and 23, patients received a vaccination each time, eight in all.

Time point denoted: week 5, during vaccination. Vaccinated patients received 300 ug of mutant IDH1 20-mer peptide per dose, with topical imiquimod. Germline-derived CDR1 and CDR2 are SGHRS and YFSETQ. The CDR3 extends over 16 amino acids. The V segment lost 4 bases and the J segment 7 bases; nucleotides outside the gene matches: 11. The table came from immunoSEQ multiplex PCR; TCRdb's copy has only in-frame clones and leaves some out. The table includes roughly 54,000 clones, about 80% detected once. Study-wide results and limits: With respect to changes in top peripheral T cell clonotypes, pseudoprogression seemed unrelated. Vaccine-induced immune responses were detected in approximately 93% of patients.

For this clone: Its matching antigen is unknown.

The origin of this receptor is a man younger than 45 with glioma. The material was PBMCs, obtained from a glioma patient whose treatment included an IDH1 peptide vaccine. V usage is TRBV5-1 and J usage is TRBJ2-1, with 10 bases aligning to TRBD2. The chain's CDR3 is CASSPTSGGAGNEQFF. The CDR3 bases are TGCGCCAGCAGCCCCACCAGCGGGGGGGCGGGAAATGAGCAGTTCTTC.